These 19 T cell receptor beta chains share one sample of origin, sequenced in a study of graft-versus-host responses after intestinal transplantation. TCRdb's copy holds only in-frame clones and misses some; the assay was immunoSEQ multiplex PCR. Of about 39,000 clones listed, about 95% are singletons. These receptors have no known antigen. The starting material was unstimulated CD8+ T cells sorted from spleen or lymph node cells, obtained before transplant. These receptors were collected from a human donor who was the organ donor for an intestinal transplant.

This clone showed up just once. The rearrangement links TRBV7-2 to TRBJ2-7; tentative D call: TRBD1 (6 bases). In germline, CDR1 is SGHTA, CDR2 FQGNSA. Deletions cut 1 base from V and 2 bases from J, with 15 bases between. The CDR3 has 16 residues. The CDR3 coding sequence is TGTGCCAGCAGCTTAGACCTTGTCCGGGACACCTACGAGCAGTACTTC. Translation gives CASSLDLVRDTYEQYF.

The V and J genes are TRBV9 and TRBJ2-5; 7 bases agree with TRBD2. The germline V gene has CDR1 SGDLS and CDR2 YYNGEE. The V gene end was trimmed by 3 bases and the J gene end by 9 bases; junction bases not matched to a gene: 17. The CDR3 loop spans 16 amino acids. CDR3 nucleotide sequence: TGTGCCAGCAGCGAGGGCCGCGGCGGGGGACCGGGGGCCCAGTACTTC. This gives the protein CASSEGRGGGPGAQYF.

The chain is built from TRBV29-1 and TRBJ1-2; 7 positions match TRBD1. V lost 6 bases and J lost 1; bases outside the gene matches: 11. Germline CDR1 reads SQVTM; CDR2 reads ANQGSEA. This CDR3 is built from 15 residues. CDR3 residues: CSVQETGAINYGYTF. CDR3 nucleotides: TGCAGCGTCCAAGAAACAGGGGCGATTAACTATGGCTACACCTTC.

This clone was seen a few times. The chain has TRBV2 and TRBJ2-7, with D perhaps given as TRBD1 or TRBD2 (5 bases each). V lost 8 bases and J 3 bases, leaving 14 bases between the germline ends. The CDR3 has 13 residues. The germline gives CDR1 SNHLY, CDR2 FYNNEI. The CDR3 coding sequence is TGTGCCAGCCTAGGGACCCGCCACTACGAGCAGTACTTC. Protein: CASLGTRHYEQYF.

This clone has a single count. V usage is TRBV7-6 and J usage is TRBJ2-3; 11 nucleotides match TRBD2. The length of the CDR3 is 13 residues. From germline, CDR1 is SGHVS and CDR2 FNYEAQ. V gave up 9 bases and J gave up 6 bases; unmatched junction bases: 5. The CDR3 DNA follows: TGTGCCAGTACTAGCGGGGGTGGTGATACGCAGTATTTT. This codes for CASTSGGGDTQYF.

Points on this clone: At one end, the junction sequence differs from germline, possibly due to a read error. The identical CDR3 is also encoded by other nucleotide sequences in the sample. The J gene is TRBJ2-2, the V gene TRBV19; 11 bases align to TRBD2. Per germline, CDR1 LNHDA and CDR2 SQIVND (reference sequence). The CDR3 sequence is 20 residues long. This CDR3 is CASSIDAQLAGGPEAGELFF. CDR3 nucleotide sequence: TGTGCTAGTAGTATAGATGCCCAGCTAGCGGGGGGTCCGGAGGCCGGGGAGCTGTTTTTT.

The chain links TRBV7-9 to TRBJ2-7; 8 bases agree with TRBD2. V lost 1 base and J lost 4; bases outside the gene matches: 9. From germline, CDR1 is SEHNR and CDR2 FQNEAQ (reference sequence). The CDR3 contains 16 residues. The DNA of the CDR3 is TGTGCCAGCAGCTTAGTTCCCCACGGGGGGGGTTACGAGCAGTACTTC. Its protein is CASSLVPHGGGYEQYF.

V gene TRBV10-3 combines with J gene TRBJ1-6, with TRBD1 matching 7 bases. The CDR3 contains 16 residues. The trim removed 6 bases at V and 4 bases at J, leaving 9 bases unmatched. In germline, CDR1 is ENHRY, CDR2 SYGVKD. CDR3 nucleotides: TGTGCCATCAGCGAAGGGACAGTCCATTATAATTCACCCCTCCACTTT. This gives the protein CAISEGTVHYNSPLHF.

J is TRBJ1-3 and V is TRBV4-3, with 8 bases matching TRBD1. Germline V gene data show CDR1 as LGHNA and CDR2 as YSLEER. The junction had 5 bases not matched to a gene; V was cut back by 1 base and J by 0 bases. The CDR3 covers 17 residues. CDR3 DNA sequence: TGCGCCAGCAGCCAAGCGACAGGGGCTATCTCTGGAAACACCATATATTTT. This sequence encodes CASSQATGAISGNTIYF.

The rearrangement uses TRBV7-2 and TRBJ2-1; 9 bases are a match to TRBD2. Germline V gene lookup returns CDR1 SGHTA and CDR2 FQGNSA. V trimming: 2 bases; J trimming: 5 bases; junction bases outside the gene matches: 10. This CDR3 contains 17 residues. The CDR3 region is CASSLLRGGALDNEQFF. The CDR3 bases are TGTGCCAGCAGCTTACTGCGGGGGGGCGCCCTCGACAATGAGCAGTTCTTC.

This clone was seen only once. The chain is built from TRBV7-2 and TRBJ2-1, with D tentatively TRBD2 (7 bases). Germline lookup yields CDR1 SGHTA and CDR2 FQGNSA. V was pared by 0 bases and J by 7 bases, with 13 bases between. The CDR3 consists of 15 residues. The CDR3 sequence: CASSLAGGPQNEQFF. The DNA of the CDR3 is TGTGCCAGCAGCTTAGCGGGGGGGCCCCAAAATGAGCAGTTCTTC.

The chain uses TRBV30 and TRBJ1-1; the D is unclear. V was trimmed by 0 bases and J by 4 bases, leaving 9 bases between them. CDR1 is GTSNPN, CDR2 SVGIG, per germline (reference sequence). The CDR3 totals 13 residues. The CDR3 loop reads CAWSVGLRTEAFF. The CDR3 region has the DNA TGTGCCTGGAGTGTTGGGTTGCGCACTGAAGCTTTCTTT.

The chain couples TRBV5-4 to TRBJ2-7; 15 positions agree with TRBD2. Trimming at V came to 3 bases and at J to 3 bases, leaving 1 base not matched to a gene. The germline V gene encodes CDR1 SGHNT and CDR2 YYREEE (reference sequence). CDR3 length equals 15 residues. In DNA form, the CDR3 reads TGTGCCAGCAGCTGGACTAGCGGGGGGGTCTACGAGCAGTACTTC. It encodes CASSWTSGGVYEQYF.

The chain recombines TRBV7-9 with TRBJ1-5; no reliable D call. V was clipped by 3 bases and J by 6 bases, with 6 bases between them. Germline CDR1 is SEHNR and CDR2 is FQNEAQ (reference sequence). This CDR3 comprises 12 residues. The CDR3 sequence: CASSFDAQPQHF. The CDR3 region has the DNA TGTGCCAGCAGCTTTGATGCTCAGCCCCAGCATTTT. Based on the CDR3 plus reference TRBV7-9 and TRBJ1-5, the full variable domain is DTGVSQNPRHKITKRGQNVTFRCDPISEHNRLYWYRQTLGQGPEFLTYFQNEAQLEKSRLLSDRFSAERPKGSFSTLEIQRTEQGDSAMYLCASSFDAQPQHFGDGTRLSIL.

The CDR3 nucleotides read TGTGCCAGCAGCCTAGGGGCCACTGAAGCTTTCTTT. Its protein product is CASSLGATEAFF. The V and J genes are TRBV6-5 and TRBJ1-1; a possible D gene is TRBD1 (5 bases). Trimming took 6 bases from V and 4 from J, leaving 9 bases between them. The CDR3 sequence is 12 residues long. The germline V gene encodes CDR1 MNHEY and CDR2 SVGAGI.

This sequence joins TRBV4-3 and TRBJ2-7, with TRBD1 as a possible D gene (6 bases). The CDR3 contains 15 residues. CDR1 LGHNA and CDR2 YSLEER come from the germline V gene. Trimming shortened V by 0 bases and J by 4 bases, and 13 bases separated the two germline ends. CDR3 DNA: TGCGCCAGCAGCCAAGAAGAATTTACAGGGTACGAGCAGTACTTC. This sequence encodes CASSQEEFTGYEQYF.

The CDR3 DNA follows: TGCGCCAGCAGCCAAGAAGTAGCGACCACCTACGAGCAGTACTTC. Translated, it gives CASSQEVATTYEQYF. This chain uses TRBV4-1 with TRBJ2-7, with D tentatively TRBD2 (5 bases). Germline V CDR1 and CDR2: MGHRA, YSYEKL. The ends were cut back, 0 bases at V and 2 bases at J, with 11 bases in the middle. The CDR3 has 15 residues.

This clone was observed a handful of times. The J gene is TRBJ1-2, the V gene TRBV19, with D possibly TRBD1 on 6 matching bases. Germline CDR1 reads LNHDA; CDR2 reads SQIVND (reference sequence). The CDR3 loop spans 13 amino acids. V shed 5 bases and J shed 4 bases, with 11 bases lying between them. DNA for the CDR3: TGTGCCAGTAGTGCGTCGACAGGCTATGGCTACACCTTC. As protein: CASSASTGYGYTF.

In this sample, this clone turned up a few times. The chain carries TRBV4-3 and TRBJ2-7; 12 bases agree with TRBD2. V lost 1 base to trimming and J lost 4 bases; unmatched junction nucleotides: 5. Germline V gene lookup returns CDR1 LGHNA and CDR2 YSLEER. This CDR3 spans 16 amino acids. The chain's CDR3 is CASSQAQTSGGYEQYF. The CDR3 DNA is TGCGCCAGCAGCCAAGCCCAGACTAGCGGGGGTTACGAGCAGTACTTC.